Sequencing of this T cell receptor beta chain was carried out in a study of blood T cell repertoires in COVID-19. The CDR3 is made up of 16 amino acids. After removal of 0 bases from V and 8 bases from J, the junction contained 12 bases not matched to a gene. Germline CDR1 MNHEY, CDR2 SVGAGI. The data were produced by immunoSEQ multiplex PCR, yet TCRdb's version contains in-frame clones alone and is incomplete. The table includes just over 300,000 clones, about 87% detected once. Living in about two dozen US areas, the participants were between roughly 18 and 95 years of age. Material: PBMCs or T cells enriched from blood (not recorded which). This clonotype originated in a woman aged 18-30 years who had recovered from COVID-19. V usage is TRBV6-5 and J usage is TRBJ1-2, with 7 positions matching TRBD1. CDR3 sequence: CASSYSRQGDPWGYTF. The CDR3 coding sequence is TGTGCCAGCAGTTACTCAAGACAGGGAGACCCTTGGGGCTACACCTTC.